This T cell receptor (beta chain) came from a study of cytomegalovirus exposure and HLA in healthy donors. Study results and caveats: Rare sequences made up most TCRs, while some public TCRs were found in many donors. According to a later analysis, most TCR beta chains associated with CMV appeared HLA-restricted. In a later analysis, TCR beta V- and J-gene trimming showed a link to a missense DCLRE1C variant. As a later analysis showed, several of the most significant clusters appeared to be linked to common viral pathogens.

PCR was performed using 60 Vbeta and 13 Jbeta primers. Measured with immunoSEQ multiplex PCR; TCRdb has only the in-frame clones, and not every one. The sample yields about 130,000 clones, roughly 82% seen once. Remarks on this clone: Its antigen is as yet unknown.

V dropped 6 bases and J dropped 0; count of bases not matched to a gene: 6. Germline CDR1 reads SQVTM; CDR2 reads ANQGSEA. This CDR3 comprises 16 residues. This sequence joins TRBV29-1 and TRBJ2-6; 9 positions agree with TRBD1. The clonotype comes from a male donor in good health and CMV-seropositive. The source material was PBMCs. CDR3 sequence (DNA): TGCAGCGTCGCCGGGACAGGGCACTCTGGGGCCAACGTCCTGACTTTC. Translating it yields CSVAGTGHSGANVLTF. Drawing the rest from reference TRBV29-1 and TRBJ2-6, the complete variable domain is SAVISQKPSRDICQRGTSLTIQCQVDSQVTMMFWYRQQPGQSLTLIATANQGSEATYESGFVIDKFPISRPNLTFSTLTVSNMSPEDSSIYLCSVAGTGHSGANVLTFGAGSRLTVL.